A selection of T cell receptor beta chains follows, all from one sample in a study of blood T cells in healthy people across ages. TCRdb re-called the 5' RACE reads through MiXCR, storing one row per CDR3 protein. The data contain about 1.5 million distinct CDR3 sequences, roughly 43% of them singletons. The sample taken for sequencing was blood. These receptor sequences come from a woman aged 18-35 years in good health. Both conserved end residues are part of each CDR3. A D gene is named only where the DNA matches it firmly. Expanded clones are given a class, and other clones once, few, many or no size at all.

DNA: TGTGCCAGCCTAGCAGTTCGGGAATTACCCTACGAGCAGTACTTC
CDR3: CASLAVRELPYEQYF
D: NA
J: TRBJ2-7
V: TRBV6-6
size: NA

DNA: TGTGCCAGCAGCTTTGGGCGGAGGAGGATCTACGAGCAGTACTTC
CDR3: CASSFGRRRIYEQYF
D: NA
J: TRBJ2-7
V: TRBV11-2
size: NA

DNA: TGTGCCAGCTCACCACGGCCAGGTTGTTGGGACGAGCAGTACTTC
CDR3: CASSPRPGCWDEQYF
D: NA
J: TRBJ2-7
V: TRBV18
size: NA

DNA: TGTGCCAGCAGCCAAGGGAGTCCAGCTAACTATGGCTACACCTTC
CDR3: CASSQGSPANYGYTF
D: NA
J: TRBJ1-2
V: TRBV3-1
size: NA

DNA: TGCAGTGCTAGAGATCTTTTAGTCCATAGCACAGATACGCAGTATTTT
CDR3: CSARDLLVHSTDTQYF
D: NA
J: TRBJ2-3
V: TRBV20-1
size: NA

DNA: TGCGCCAGCAGTGGGCTGGGGGACAGGAGGATGAACACTGAAGCTTTCTTT
CDR3: CASSGLGDRRMNTEAFF
D: TRBD1
J: TRBJ1-1
V: TRBV10-1
size: NA

DNA: TGCAGTGTATCTCAGGGTTCAGAGACTCAGTTCTTC
CDR3: CSVSQGSETQFF
D: NA
J: TRBJ2-1
V: TRBV20-1
size: NA

DNA: TGTGCCACCTCGCTCGGGTCCTTGCCTCCCACAGATACGCAGTATTTT
CDR3: CATSLGSLPPTDTQYF
D: NA
J: TRBJ2-3
V: TRBV10-3
size: NA

DNA: TGTGCCAGTAGTACCTCCGGGACAGGGGTTTCACCCCTCCACTTT
CDR3: CASSTSGTGVSPLHF
D: TRBD1
J: TRBJ1-6
V: TRBV19
size: NA

DNA: TGCAGCGTTGTGGGGTGGACGACCTACAATGAGCAGTTCTTC
CDR3: CSVVGWTTYNEQFF
D: NA
J: TRBJ2-1
V: TRBV29-1
size: NA

DNA: TGCGCCAGCAGCCGCTCACAGGGGATTGACACAGATACGCAGTATTTT
CDR3: CASSRSQGIDTDTQYF
D: TRBD1
J: TRBJ2-3
V: TRBV4-3
size: NA

DNA: TGCAGCGTTGAAGATGGGGCCAGAAGACTAGCGGGGGCCTCCTACAATGAGCAGTTCTTC
CDR3: CSVEDGARRLAGASYNEQFF
D: TRBD2
J: TRBJ2-1
V: TRBV29-1
size: many

DNA: TGCAGCGTTGAAGGGACCATAACCTACAATGAGCAGTACTTC
CDR3: CSVEGTITYNEQYF
D: NA
J: TRBJ2-5
V: TRBV29-1
size: NA

DNA: TGTGCCATCAGTGAGCCCAGACAGGGAGGTAACTATGGCTACACCTTC
CDR3: CAISEPRQGGNYGYTF
D: TRBD1
J: TRBJ1-2
V: TRBV10-3
size: NA

DNA: TGCGCCAGCAGCTTGGGGGAGGGCGTTACTGAAGCTTTCTTT
CDR3: CASSLGEGVTEAFF
D: NA
J: TRBJ1-1
V: TRBV5-1
size: NA

DNA: TGCGCCAGCGTGGCCAACGTCGGCACAGATACGCAGTATTTT
CDR3: CASVANVGTDTQYF
D: NA
J: TRBJ2-3
V: TRBV5-1
size: NA

DNA: TGTGCCAGCAGTTTAATGACAGGGCCAATCAATCAGCCCCAGCATTTT
CDR3: CASSLMTGPINQPQHF
D: TRBD1
J: TRBJ1-5
V: TRBV28
size: few

DNA: TGTGCCAGCAGTTATGTGAGTCCGGAAGATACGCAGTATTTT
CDR3: CASSYVSPEDTQYF
D: NA
J: TRBJ2-3
V: TRBV6-2/TRBV6-3
size: NA

DNA: TGCAGTGCTAGAGCCCGGGACTCAGACTATGGCTACACCTTC
CDR3: CSARARDSDYGYTF
D: NA
J: TRBJ1-2
V: TRBV20-1
size: NA

DNA: TGCGCCAGCAGACCGGGCCTTTCGGATACGCAGTATTTT
CDR3: CASRPGLSDTQYF
D: NA
J: TRBJ2-3
V: TRBV5-1
size: NA

DNA: TGTGCCGGCAGAAGGGACAGGAGCCCCTACAATGAGCAGTTCTTC
CDR3: CAGRRDRSPYNEQFF
D: TRBD1
J: TRBJ2-1
V: TRBV6-5
size: NA

DNA: TGCGCCAGCAGCTTGGCCGGGGGGCCCCGCACAGATACGCAGTATTTT
CDR3: CASSLAGGPRTDTQYF
D: NA
J: TRBJ2-3
V: TRBV5-1
size: few

DNA: TGCGCCAGCAGCCTAGGGACAGGGCGGGATCAGCCCCAGCATTTT
CDR3: CASSLGTGRDQPQHF
D: TRBD1
J: TRBJ1-5
V: TRBV4-3
size: NA

DNA: TGTGCCATCAGTGAGGACGGATACGAGCAGTACTTC
CDR3: CAISEDGYEQYF
D: NA
J: TRBJ2-7
V: TRBV10-3
size: few

DNA: TGTGCCAGCAGCTCCGGGACTACTAGCACAGATACGCAGTATTTT
CDR3: CASSSGTTSTDTQYF
D: TRBD2
J: TRBJ2-3
V: TRBV5-5
size: few

DNA: TGTGCCAGCAGTGACCCCGGGGGAAGAAACCAAGAGACCCAGTACTTC
CDR3: CASSDPGGRNQETQYF
D: NA
J: TRBJ2-5
V: TRBV6-1
size: NA

DNA: TGCGCCAGCAGCCCTTTCACGACCCAGGGGAACGATGAGCAGTTCTTC
CDR3: CASSPFTTQGNDEQFF
D: NA
J: TRBJ2-1
V: TRBV4-3
size: once

DNA: TGTGCCAGCAGCCAAGTCTCCACTAGCGCCTACTACGAGCAGTACTTC
CDR3: CASSQVSTSAYYEQYF
D: TRBD2
J: TRBJ2-7
V: TRBV4-2
size: NA

DNA: TGCAGCGTTGGCCGGACTAGCTCTTTGTTGAATGAGCAGTTCTTC
CDR3: CSVGRTSSLLNEQFF
D: TRBD2
J: TRBJ2-1
V: TRBV29-1
size: once

DNA: TGCAGCGTTGAAGGCCTACGCCCAGGGGAGCAGTACTTC
CDR3: CSVEGLRPGEQYF
D: NA
J: TRBJ2-5
V: TRBV29-1
size: NA

DNA: TGTGCCAGCAGTGAATGGGATCCGGGACTAAAAAACATTCAGTACTTC
CDR3: CASSEWDPGLKNIQYF
D: TRBD2
J: TRBJ2-4
V: TRBV6-1
size: few

DNA: TGTGCCAGCAGCCAAGATCCCGGATTAAATGAGCAGTTCTTC
CDR3: CASSQDPGLNEQFF
D: NA
J: TRBJ2-1
V: TRBV3-1
size: NA

DNA: TGTGCTAGTGGTTTTGGACTCCCTGAAGCTTTCTTT
CDR3: CASGFGLPEAFF
D: NA
J: TRBJ1-1
V: TRBV12-5
size: NA

DNA: TGCGCCAGCAGCTTGGATGGGACCTTCTCTTATGGCTACACCTTC
CDR3: CASSLDGTFSYGYTF
D: NA
J: TRBJ1-2
V: TRBV5-1
size: NA

DNA: TGCAGTGCTAGAGCCCTGGGGAGGGATAAGTTCTACGAGCAGTACTTC
CDR3: CSARALGRDKFYEQYF
D: TRBD2
J: TRBJ2-7
V: TRBV20-1
size: NA

DNA: TGTGCCAGCAGCTTCTCCGGAACAAATGGCTACACCTTC
CDR3: CASSFSGTNGYTF
D: NA
J: TRBJ1-2
V: TRBV6-5
size: few

DNA: TGTGCCAGCGGACTAGCGGCCAGGGGAGAGCAGTTCTTC
CDR3: CASGLAARGEQFF
D: TRBD2
J: TRBJ2-1
V: TRBV6-1
size: NA

DNA: TGCAGTGCTAGAGGAATAGTCTACAATGAGCAGTTCTTC
CDR3: CSARGIVYNEQFF
D: NA
J: TRBJ2-1
V: TRBV20-1
size: few

DNA: TGTGCCAGCAGCTTGACTAGCGGGAGGCGGGACGAGCAGTACTTC
CDR3: CASSLTSGRRDEQYF
D: TRBD2
J: TRBJ2-7
V: TRBV7-8
size: NA

DNA: TGTGCCAGCAGTCCCCAGGGATGGGGCGGGGAGCTGTTTTTT
CDR3: CASSPQGWGGELFF
D: NA
J: TRBJ2-2
V: TRBV12-3/TRBV12-4
size: NA

DNA: TGTGCCAGCAGCCTACACCGACTAGCGGGAGGGAAGGAGACCCAGTACTTC
CDR3: CASSLHRLAGGKETQYF
D: TRBD2
J: TRBJ2-5
V: TRBV12-3/TRBV12-4
size: NA

DNA: TGTGCCAGCAGCGTAGTCGGTGGGAGTGGCACAGATACGCAGTATTTT
CDR3: CASSVVGGSGTDTQYF
D: NA
J: TRBJ2-3
V: TRBV9
size: NA

DNA: TGTGCCAGCAGTTCCCCCTTGAGAGCGGGGCCCACAGATACGCAGTATTTT
CDR3: CASSSPLRAGPTDTQYF
D: TRBD2
J: TRBJ2-3
V: TRBV27
size: NA

DNA: TGCGCCAGCAGCCTTCGCTGGACGGCGAGCTCCTACAATGAGCAGTTCTTC
CDR3: CASSLRWTASSYNEQFF
D: NA
J: TRBJ2-1
V: TRBV4-3
size: NA

DNA: TGTGCCATCAGTGAATTTGTGTCTGAAGCTTTCTTT
CDR3: CAISEFVSEAFF
D: NA
J: TRBJ1-1
V: TRBV2
size: NA

DNA: TGTGCCAGCAGTTACGCGGGCGGTCGAGAGACCCAGTACTTC
CDR3: CASSYAGGRETQYF
D: NA
J: TRBJ2-5
V: TRBV6-6
size: NA

DNA: TGTGCCAGCAGTGATAGAGGCGGGAGGGGTTTCGCCGAGCAGTACTTC
CDR3: CASSDRGGRGFAEQYF
D: TRBD2
J: TRBJ2-7
V: TRBV25-1
size: NA

DNA: TGTGCCATCAGTGACGGGGCGGGGGACTACAATGAGCAGTTCTTC
CDR3: CAISDGAGDYNEQFF
D: TRBD2
J: TRBJ2-1
V: TRBV10-3
size: NA

DNA: TGCGCCAGCAGCCCCATGGGACAGGGAGGAACTGAAGCTTTCTTT
CDR3: CASSPMGQGGTEAFF
D: TRBD1
J: TRBJ1-1
V: TRBV5-1
size: many

DNA: TGTGCCAGCAGCCGCGCTGCACTTAACAATGAGCAGTTCTTC
CDR3: CASSRAALNNEQFF
D: NA
J: TRBJ2-1
V: TRBV12-3/TRBV12-4
size: NA